These 29 T cell receptor beta chains were all obtained from the same sample, sequenced in a study of T cells in Graves' hyperthyroidism and ophthalmopathy. Amplified regions were TCR beta CDR3 sequences from RNA transcripts. First-round RT-PCR targeting the TCR CDR3 was performed with the HTBI primer set. Each CDR3 protein is one row after TCRdb ran MiXCR on the multiplex PCR reads. The table records hundreds of thousands of distinct CDR3 sequences, about 20% of them present only once. Source material: blood. All receptors come from a man aged 25 to 40 with Graves' ophthalmopathy.

The rearrangement joins TRBV5-1 to TRBJ1-1, with D uncertain. V gave up 4 bases and J gave up 4 bases, with 17 bases separating them. Germline V gene lookup returns CDR1 SGHRS and CDR2 YFSETQ. This CDR3 region has 15 residues. This chain's CDR3 is CASSPGSGAFTEAFF. CDR3 nucleotide sequence: TGCGCCAGCAGCCCAGGATCGGGCGCGTTCACTGAAGCTTTCTTT.

A few counts support this clonotype. V and J are TRBV27 and TRBJ2-1, with no clear D. This CDR3 is 16 amino acids long. With 4 bases removed from V and 5 bases from J, the gap between germline ends came to 18 bases. Germline V gene lookup returns CDR1 MNHEY and CDR2 SMNVEV (reference sequence). The CDR3 DNA reads TGTGCCAGCAGTTCCCCCCCTTACCTTATAGACAATGAGCAGTTCTTC. Encoded protein: CASSSPPYLIDNEQFF.

This clonotype was found many times. This rearrangement joins TRBV11-2 to TRBJ1-4, with D perhaps matching TRBD1 (5 bases). Trimming shortened V by 1 base and J by 4 bases, and 16 bases separated the two germline ends. Germline V gives CDR1 SGHAT, CDR2 FQNNGV. The CDR3 covers 17 residues. DNA for the CDR3: TGTGCCAGCAGCTTAGGGGTGCCGGGGGTGCGTAATGAAAAACTGTTTTTT. Its translation is CASSLGVPGVRNEKLFF.

This clonotype has just one count. This rearrangement joins TRBV12-3 or TRBV12-4 to TRBJ2-2; 7 bases are shared with TRBD1. V lost 3 bases and J lost 4; bases outside the gene matches: 5. The CDR3 extends over 15 amino acids. CDR3 in amino acids: CASSFQGQFTGELFF. CDR3 DNA sequence: TGTGCCAGCAGTTTTCAGGGACAGTTCACCGGGGAGCTGTTTTTT.

This clonotype came up many times. The chain carries TRBV18 and TRBJ2-3, with D possibly being TRBD2 (5 bases). Germline V gene data show CDR1 as KGHSH and CDR2 as LQKENI. V shed 3 bases and J shed 7 bases, with 17 bases lying between them. The CDR3 is made up of 15 amino acids. The CDR3 DNA reads TGTGCCAGCTCACCCGACCGTTTGAGGGAGAATACGCAGTATTTT. Amino acids: CASSPDRLRENTQYF.

In this sample, this clonotype turned up a few times. The chain uses TRBV30 and TRBJ2-1; D unclear. The CDR3 has 13 amino acids. From germline, CDR1 is GTSNPN and CDR2 SVGIG (reference sequence). The V end was cut by 0 bases, the J end by 9 bases, with 12 bases between. The CDR3 nucleotides are TGTGCCTGGAGTGTAAATGGTGCCGGTGAGCAGTTCTTC. The encoded protein is CAWSVNGAGEQFF.

The genes are TRBV11-1 and TRBJ2-2; D is undetermined. CDR1 and CDR2 from the germline V gene are SGHAT and FQDESV (reference sequence). Trimming took 2 bases from V and 1 from J, leaving 11 bases between them. The CDR3 is 16 residues long. The CDR3 protein is CASSLPWTVNTGELFF. The CDR3 DNA sequence: TGTGCCAGCAGCTTACCCTGGACGGTGAACACCGGGGAGCTGTTTTTT.

This chain links TRBV4-1 with TRBJ1-6; D perhaps matches TRBD1 (5 bases). Germline CDR1 reads MGHRA; CDR2 reads YSYEKL. The CDR3 loop spans 14 amino acids. Trimming shortened V by 4 bases and J by 9 bases, and 13 bases separated the two germline ends. CDR3 loop: CASSLGRGISPLHF. DNA of the CDR3: TGCGCCAGCAGCCTGGGACGCGGAATTTCACCCCTCCACTTT.

The CDR3, as DNA: TGTGCCAGCAGTTTCGGTCAGTTGAACTACGAGCAGTACTTC. This translates into CASSFGQLNYEQYF. The V call is TRBV12-3 or TRBV12-4, the J call TRBJ2-7, with D uncertain. V lost 3 bases, J lost 3 bases, and 12 bases lay in between. CDR3 length: 14 residues.

This clonotype was recorded many times. The V call is TRBV28, the J call TRBJ1-2, with a tentative D call TRBD1 (5 bases). CDR1 is MDHEN and CDR2 is SYDVKM in the germline V gene. CDR3 length equals 16 residues. Trimming took 3 bases from V and 8 from J, leaving 22 bases between them. Here the CDR3 DNA reads TGTGCCAGCAGTTTTTACGTCCGATCAAAGAGGGACGGCTACACCTTC. It is translated as CASSFYVRSKRDGYTF.

This clonotype was recorded at least ten times. J is TRBJ2-3 and V is TRBV5-1; TRBD1 agrees at 11 bases. Germline loops: CDR1 SGHRS, CDR2 YFSETQ. The CDR3 covers 15 residues. The junction had 10 bases not matched to a gene; V was cut back by 7 bases and J by 6 bases. The CDR3 reads CASGTRDRGIDTQYF. The CDR3 DNA reads TGCGCCAGCGGTACCCGGGACAGGGGGATCGATACGCAGTATTTT. Variable domain in full (rest from reference TRBV5-1 and TRBJ2-3): KAGVTQTPRYLIKTRGQQVTLSCSPISGHRSVSWYQQTPGQGLQFLFEYFSETQRNKGNFPGRFSGRQFSNSRSEMNVSTLELGDSALYLCASGTRDRGIDTQYFGPGTRLTVL.

This clonotype was seen more than once but under ten times. The J gene is TRBJ2-5, the V gene TRBV11-2; either TRBD1 or TRBD2 may supply D (6 bases each). Germline V gene data show CDR1 as SGHAT and CDR2 as FQNNGV. Trimming shortened V by 6 bases and J by 3 bases, and 17 bases separated the two germline ends. This CDR3 region has 15 residues. CDR3 region: CASSELGGGEETQYF. CDR3 in DNA: TGTGCCAGCAGTGAACTCGGGGGCGGGGAAGAGACCCAGTACTTC.

This rearrangement joins TRBV11-2 to TRBJ2-2, with TRBD1 matching over 9 bases. J gave up 2 bases and V 0 bases, and 10 bases lay outside the gene matches. This CDR3 is 19 amino acids long. CDR1 and CDR2 (germline): SGHAT, FQNNGV. The CDR3 nucleotides read TGTGCCAGCAGCTTAGATCGAGGCGGACAGGGGCGAAACACCGGGGAGCTGTTTTTT. This sequence encodes CASSLDRGGQGRNTGELFF.

This clonotype was found a few times. This rearrangement joins TRBV10-1 to TRBJ2-2; D not certain. Germline loops: CDR1 WNHNN, CDR2 SYGVQD (reference sequence). The CDR3 is made up of 13 amino acids. Between the trimmed V and J ends, which lost 5 bases and 4 bases, there was a span of 8 bases. CDR3 DNA sequence: TGCGCCAGCAGTCGTGATTCCACCGGGGAGCTGTTTTTT. Translated: CASSRDSTGELFF.

The sample holds a few counts of this clonotype. This CDR3 is CSARAVSSEQFF. CDR3 in DNA: TGCAGTGCCCGGGCCGTTTCCTCTGAGCAGTTCTTC. The chain is built from TRBV20-1 and TRBJ2-1; D not certain. The germline gives CDR1 DFQATT, CDR2 SNEGSKA (reference sequence). This CDR3 spans 12 amino acids. V was trimmed by 6 bases and J by 9 bases, leaving 15 bases between them.

The V and J genes are TRBV14 and TRBJ1-1; maybe TRBD1 (6 bases). V lost 3 bases, J lost 8 bases, and 10 bases lay in between. There are 12 residues in the CDR3. Germline assignment: CDR1 SGHDN and CDR2 FVKESK. CDR3 nucleotides: TGTGCCAGCAGCCAGCAGGGGATCGAAGCTTTCTTT. It codes for CASSQQGIEAFF. Full variable domain (rest looked up from reference TRBV14 and TRBJ1-1): EAGVTQFPSHSVIEKGQTVTLRCDPISGHDNLYWYRRVMGKEIKFLLHFVKESKQDESGMPNNRFLAERTGGTYSTLKVQPAELEDSGVYFCASSQQGIEAFFGQGTRLTVV.

At least ten counts were recorded for this clonotype. The chain links TRBV6-6 to TRBJ1-6; 7 bases fit TRBD1. This CDR3 is 16 amino acids long. Trimming took 0 bases from V and 9 from J; bases not matched to a gene: 8. Looked up from germline, CDR1 is MNHNY and CDR2 is SVGAGI (reference sequence). Written as DNA, the CDR3 is TGTGCCAGCAGTTACTCGATTTACCAGGGGGGTTCACCCCTCCACTTT. Translating it yields CASSYSIYQGGSPLHF.

This clonotype was detected only a few times. The chain uses TRBV7-8 and TRBJ1-1, with D perhaps TRBD1 (5 bases). This CDR3 is 17 amino acids long. Germline loops: CDR1 SGHVS, CDR2 FQNEAQ. Trimming stripped 5 bases from V and 3 bases from J, with 22 bases between. The CDR3 sequence: CASSTRGNSMTDTEAFF. Here the CDR3 DNA reads TGTGCCAGCAGCACGCGGGGGAACAGTATGACGGACACTGAAGCTTTCTTT.

The rearrangement uses TRBV12-3 or TRBV12-4 and TRBJ2-2; a possible D gene is TRBD2 (5 bases). The CDR3 runs to 14 residues. V shed 7 bases and J shed 6 bases, with 15 bases lying between them. CDR3 residues: CASTTSRVPGELFF. CDR3 in DNA: TGTGCCAGCACCACTAGTAGGGTACCCGGGGAGCTGTTTTTT.

The gene calls are TRBV7-6 and TRBJ2-3; TRBD1 aligns across 7 bases. Trimming removed 4 bases from V and 14 bases from J; junction bases left unmatched: 9. CDR1 is SGHVS and CDR2 is FNYEAQ in the germline V gene. The CDR3 has 12 amino acids. The CDR3 coding sequence is TGTGCCAGCAGCTCTACCGGGACAGTGGCGTATTTT. Its translation is CASSSTGTVAYF.

This sequence joins TRBV6-2 or TRBV6-3 and TRBJ2-2; D gene ambiguous. Germline V lookup: CDR1 MNHEY, CDR2 SVGEGT. Trimming took 1 base from V and 2 from J, leaving 8 bases between them. The CDR3 loop spans 15 amino acids. This CDR3 reads CASSYLGGNTGELFF. CDR3 in DNA: TGTGCCAGCAGTTACTTGGGCGGAAACACCGGGGAGCTGTTTTTT.

This chain joins TRBV6-1 and TRBJ2-3, with TRBD1 identical over 8 bases. Trimming took 7 bases from V and 2 from J; bases not matched to a gene: 11. Germline assignment: CDR1 MNHNS and CDR2 SASEGT. This CDR3 spans 16 amino acids. CDR3 residues: CASTKTGEGPTDTQYF. The CDR3 coding sequence is TGTGCCAGCACTAAGACAGGGGAAGGGCCCACAGATACGCAGTATTTT.

A few counts support this clonotype. The CDR3: CASSPGTPLAQYF. The CDR3 DNA follows: TGTGCCAGCAGTCCCGGGACCCCGTTGGCCCAGTACTTC. The chain couples TRBV28 to TRBJ2-5; D may correspond to TRBD1 or TRBD2 (5 bases each). The CDR3 runs to 13 residues. V was clipped by 5 bases and J by 9 bases, with 16 bases between them. Germline V lookup: CDR1 MDHEN, CDR2 SYDVKM. Combining the CDR3 with reference TRBV28 and TRBJ2-5 gives the whole variable domain DVKVTQSSRYLVKRTGEKVFLECVQDMDHENMFWYRQDPGLGLRLIYFSYDVKMKEKGDIPEGYSVSREKKERFSLILESASTNQTSMYLCASSPGTPLAQYFGPGTRLLVL.

The V gene is TRBV7-8, the J gene TRBJ2-7; D possibly matches TRBD1 or TRBD2 (5 bases each). This CDR3 comprises 15 residues. Trimming took 5 bases from V and 3 from J, leaving 17 bases between them. Germline V gives CDR1 SGHVS, CDR2 FQNEAQ. CDR3 residues: CASSPGPGPRYEQYF. CDR3 DNA sequence: TGTGCCAGCAGCCCGGGGCCGGGCCCACGCTACGAGCAGTACTTC.

This clonotype was counted between two and nine times. V gene TRBV20-1 combines with J gene TRBJ1-5; D ambiguous. The CDR3 has 12 amino acids. The V and J ends lost 6 bases and 5 bases respectively, with 11 bases between them. Germline CDR1 and CDR2: DFQATT and SNEGSKA (reference sequence). CDR3 amino acids: CSATTGDQPQHF. CDR3 nucleotides: TGCAGTGCAACGACCGGGGATCAGCCCCAGCATTTT.

This clonotype was counted between two and nine times. The chain uses TRBV20-1 and TRBJ1-1, with TRBD1 identical over 9 bases. Germline-derived CDR1 and CDR2 are DFQATT and SNEGSKA (reference sequence). This CDR3 is built from 13 residues. V was pared by 5 bases and J by 3 bases, with 4 bases of the junction left unmatched. CDR3 sequence (DNA): TGCAGTGCTGGGGACAGGGCGGACACTGAAGCTTTCTTT. Its protein product is CSAGDRADTEAFF.

J is TRBJ1-1 and V is TRBV28, with a tentative D call TRBD1 (6 bases). Germline loops: CDR1 MDHEN, CDR2 SYDVKM. V was cut by 5 bases and J by 14 bases, with 21 bases left in between. The CDR3 loop spans 13 amino acids. The CDR3 DNA reads as TGTGCCAGCAGTCCCGGGACACCCCGGAGTTGGTTCTTT. Translating gives CASSPGTPRSWFF.

This clonotype was detected only a few times. The V and J genes are TRBV9 and TRBJ1-1; D is unresolved. Per the germline V gene, CDR1 is SGDLS and CDR2 is YYNGEE. V dropped 4 bases and J dropped 1 base, with 11 bases sitting between them. The CDR3 sequence is 14 residues long. The CDR3 reads CASSIRAENTEAFF. CDR3 coding DNA: TGTGCCAGCAGCATTAGGGCGGAGAACACTGAAGCTTTCTTT.

This clonotype came up once. Germline is not matched at one junction end, which may reflect a read error. The chain recombines TRBV12-3 or TRBV12-4 with TRBJ1-2; 9 bases are shared with TRBD1. The CDR3 spans 13 residues. The DNA of the CDR3 is TGTGCCCGCAGTTCACAGGGGGCGGCAGGCTACACCTTC. Amino acids: CARSSQGAAGYTF.